These T cell receptor beta chains were read from a single sample in a study of blood T cell repertoires in COVID-19. The repertoire was sequenced with immunoSEQ multiplex PCR; TCRdb's copy has only in-frame clones and lacks some. The sample carries roughly 260,000 clones, about 93% recorded once. Sequenced material: PBMCs or T cells enriched from blood (not recorded which). These receptors originate from a woman aged 18-30 years who had recovered from COVID-19. The CDR3 runs from the conserved cysteine through the conserved F or W. A D gene is named only where the DNA matches it firmly. Some rows have no size entry. The others give once, few or many, or a class for an expanded clone.

cdr3_length: 14; clone_size: -; d_call: -; j_call: TRBJ1-1; v_call: TRBV5-1; cdr3_nt: TGCGCCAGCAGCCTAGCAGGCTCGAACACTGAAGCTTTCTTT; cdr3_aa: CASSLAGSNTEAFF
cdr3_length: 15; clone_size: -; d_call: TRBD1; j_call: TRBJ1-2; v_call: TRBV5-4; cdr3_nt: TGTGCCAGCAGCTCGCCGGGACAGGGGCAGTTTCGCTACACCTTC; cdr3_aa: CASSSPGQGQFRYTF
cdr3_length: 17; clone_size: -; d_call: TRBD1; j_call: TRBJ2-2; v_call: TRBV4-3; cdr3_nt: TGCGCCAGCAGCCAAGATTTGGGACAGGGTGCGGGCGGGGAGCTGTTTTTT; cdr3_aa: CASSQDLGQGAGGELFF
cdr3_length: 15; clone_size: -; d_call: -; j_call: TRBJ1-2; v_call: TRBV5-1; cdr3_nt: TGCGCCAGCAGCTTGGGTGCAGGGATTAACTATGGCTACACCTTC; cdr3_aa: CASSLGAGINYGYTF
cdr3_length: 18; clone_size: -; d_call: TRBD1; j_call: TRBJ1-2; v_call: TRBV3-1/TRBV3-2; cdr3_nt: TGTGCCAGCAGCCGAAGCCCGGGACAGACAAGATCTAACTATGGCTACACCTTC; cdr3_aa: CASSRSPGQTRSNYGYTF
cdr3_length: 14; clone_size: once; d_call: -; j_call: TRBJ1-2; v_call: TRBV5-3; cdr3_nt: TGTGCCAGAAGCTTGGACAGGGACCAGGATGGCTACACCTTC; cdr3_aa: CARSLDRDQDGYTF
cdr3_length: 15; clone_size: -; d_call: -; j_call: TRBJ1-5; v_call: TRBV3-1/TRBV3-2; cdr3_nt: TGTGCCAGCAGCCATGGACAGAATAGCAATCAGCCCCAGCATTTT; cdr3_aa: CASSHGQNSNQPQHF
cdr3_length: 13; clone_size: -; d_call: -; j_call: TRBJ1-2; v_call: TRBV12-3/TRBV12-4; cdr3_nt: TGTGCCAGCACCCCCGCGGGTAACTATGGCTACACCTTC; cdr3_aa: CASTPAGNYGYTF
cdr3_length: 13; clone_size: once; d_call: -; j_call: TRBJ1-2; v_call: TRBV25-1; cdr3_nt: TGTGCCAGCAGTGAATCGGGTCGCTATGGCTACACCTTC; cdr3_aa: CASSESGRYGYTF
cdr3_length: 14; clone_size: -; d_call: TRBD1; j_call: TRBJ1-6; v_call: TRBV28; cdr3_nt: TGTGCCAGCAAGGGGGCAGGGTATAATTCACCCCTCCACTTT; cdr3_aa: CASKGAGYNSPLHF
cdr3_length: 11; clone_size: -; d_call: -; j_call: TRBJ1-2; v_call: TRBV9; cdr3_nt: TGTGCCAGTGGGGGAGGGAATGGCTACACCTTC; cdr3_aa: CASGGGNGYTF
cdr3_length: 11; clone_size: -; d_call: -; j_call: TRBJ1-1; v_call: TRBV20-1; cdr3_nt: TGCAGTGCTAGAGATCAGGCCCAAGCTTTCTTT; cdr3_aa: CSARDQAQAFF
cdr3_length: 14; clone_size: -; d_call: TRBD1; j_call: TRBJ1-1; v_call: TRBV2; cdr3_nt: TGTGCCAGCAATGGACAGGGGCGCGGCACTGAAGCTTTCTTT; cdr3_aa: CASNGQGRGTEAFF
cdr3_length: 14; clone_size: -; d_call: TRBD1; j_call: TRBJ1-2; v_call: TRBV5-4; cdr3_nt: TGTGCCAGCAGTACCTCCGGGACAGGAGGCGGCTACACCTTC; cdr3_aa: CASSTSGTGGGYTF
cdr3_length: 16; clone_size: once; d_call: TRBD2; j_call: TRBJ2-5; v_call: TRBV28; cdr3_nt: TGTGCCAGCAGTCCCCCCCTGGCGGGAGGGGTCGAGACCCAGTACTTC; cdr3_aa: CASSPPLAGGVETQYF
cdr3_length: 15; clone_size: medium-sized; d_call: -; j_call: TRBJ2-2; v_call: TRBV4-2; cdr3_nt: TGTGCCAGCAGCCAGGGACTGGACCACACCGGGGAGCTGTTTTTT; cdr3_aa: CASSQGLDHTGELFF
cdr3_length: 12; clone_size: -; d_call: -; j_call: TRBJ1-2; v_call: TRBV3-1/TRBV3-2; cdr3_nt: TGTGCCAGCAGCCAAGTGGACAAAAGCTACACCTTC; cdr3_aa: CASSQVDKSYTF
cdr3_length: 14; clone_size: few; d_call: -; j_call: TRBJ2-7; v_call: TRBV5-1; cdr3_nt: TGCGCCAGCAGCCCAGCTGGGGGCACCTACGAGCAGTACTTC; cdr3_aa: CASSPAGGTYEQYF
cdr3_length: 15; clone_size: -; d_call: TRBD1; j_call: TRBJ1-6; v_call: TRBV9; cdr3_nt: TGTGCCAGCAGCGAACGACAGGGAGGTAATTCACCCCTCCACTTT; cdr3_aa: CASSERQGGNSPLHF
cdr3_length: 10; clone_size: -; d_call: -; j_call: TRBJ1-2; v_call: TRBV19; cdr3_nt: TGTGCCAGTAGCCAGGGAGGCTACACCTTC; cdr3_aa: CASSQGGYTF
cdr3_length: 18; clone_size: -; d_call: -; j_call: TRBJ1-3; v_call: TRBV19; cdr3_nt: TGTGCCAGTAGCCCGTATAGTGGGCCGTATGAAGCTGGAAACACCATATATTTT; cdr3_aa: CASSPYSGPYEAGNTIYF
cdr3_length: 14; clone_size: once; d_call: TRBD2; j_call: TRBJ2-7; v_call: TRBV19; cdr3_nt: TGTGCCAGTAGTTGGGAGGGCAGTATCTACGAGCAGTACTTC; cdr3_aa: CASSWEGSIYEQYF
cdr3_length: 16; clone_size: -; d_call: -; j_call: TRBJ2-1; v_call: TRBV7-2; cdr3_nt: TGTGCCAGCCGTACCGGGAGCCGTTTCCCCTACAATGAGCAGTTCTTC; cdr3_aa: CASRTGSRFPYNEQFF
cdr3_length: 20; clone_size: -; d_call: -; j_call: TRBJ2-7; v_call: TRBV18; cdr3_nt: TGTGCCAGCTCACCACAAATCACTCTGACGCTCCTTGGAGGTATCTACGAGCAGTACTTC; cdr3_aa: CASSPQITLTLLGGIYEQYF
cdr3_length: 14; clone_size: once; d_call: TRBD1; j_call: TRBJ2-7; v_call: TRBV7-4; cdr3_nt: TGTGCCAGCACCATTGGACAGGAGACTCCCGAGCAGTACTTC; cdr3_aa: CASTIGQETPEQYF
cdr3_length: 17; clone_size: -; d_call: TRBD1; j_call: TRBJ2-1; v_call: TRBV19; cdr3_nt: TGTGCCAGTAGTATCTCCGGGACAGGTTCGGTAAGCGATGAGCAGTTCTTC; cdr3_aa: CASSISGTGSVSDEQFF
cdr3_length: 18; clone_size: -; d_call: -; j_call: TRBJ2-3; v_call: TRBV3-1/TRBV3-2; cdr3_nt: TGTGCCAGCAGCCAAGCGGGTGCTGACTTCCTAAGCACAGATACGCAGTATTTT; cdr3_aa: CASSQAGADFLSTDTQYF
cdr3_length: 14; clone_size: -; d_call: TRBD1; j_call: TRBJ1-4; v_call: TRBV18; cdr3_nt: TGTGCCAGCTCACGAGACAGGGGTAATGAAAAACTGTTTTTT; cdr3_aa: CASSRDRGNEKLFF
cdr3_length: 14; clone_size: -; d_call: TRBD1; j_call: TRBJ2-7; v_call: TRBV6-5; cdr3_nt: TGTGCCAGCAGTTACCGGGACAGGGTCTACGAGCAGTACTTC; cdr3_aa: CASSYRDRVYEQYF
cdr3_length: 19; clone_size: -; d_call: TRBD1; j_call: TRBJ1-6; v_call: TRBV15; cdr3_nt: TGTGCCACCAGCAGAGACCTAAGGGGACAGGGGGCGGAGAATTCACCCCTCCACTTT; cdr3_aa: CATSRDLRGQGAENSPLHF
cdr3_length: 13; clone_size: -; d_call: TRBD2; j_call: TRBJ2-7; v_call: TRBV2; cdr3_nt: TGTGCCAACGACCGGGGGGGCTCCTACGAGCAGTACTTC; cdr3_aa: CANDRGGSYEQYF